This TCR beta chain stems from a study of tumor-infiltrating lymphocytes in primary liver carcinoma. On the study more broadly: Men and women, 30 to 69 years of age, made up the patients. The tumors, T1-T3 N0M0 lesions, were about 4.2 to 10 cm across.

The CDR3 spans 13 residues. Germline lookup yields CDR1 MNHEY and CDR2 SVGAGI. General study results and limits: Tumor tissue displayed a significantly greater top-250-clone fraction than blood (p = 0.039).

Each 20-30 mg portion of unsorted bulk tissue served as the source for co-extraction of RNA and DNA. Donors were untreated and chronically infected with HBV. A note on this clonotype: Antigen unknown. The junction and the germline gene differ at one end; a read error may be behind it.

Starting from around 0.45 ug of total RNA, TCR beta cDNA was produced with a primer in the constant region. The TCR beta library was amplified through three nested multiplex PCR rounds in a modified ARM-PCR procedure. TRBV1-TRBV30 forward primers paired with a C-beta reverse primer drove the first two PCR rounds, approximately 11 cycles each. Via MiXCR, TCRdb re-called the multiplex PCR reads, giving one row per CDR3 protein. The sample consists of some 130,000 distinct CDR3 sequences, about two thirds of them appearing once. The chain links TRBV6-5 to TRBJ2-6, with TRBD2 as a possible D gene (6 bases). The sample comprised tumor-adjacent normal liver tissue. This clonotype originated in a woman aged 60-70 years with primary liver carcinoma and hepatitis B virus infection. The CDR3 protein is CVGGTSGANLLTF. For the CDR3, the DNA is TGTGTCGGAGGGACCTCTGGGGCCAACCTCCTGACTTTC.